This paragraph covers one TCR beta chain sequence. This specimen comes from a study of cytomegalovirus exposure and HLA in healthy donors. Study summary: An early release of data contained roughly 86 million unique TCRs, which came from HLA-typed donors.

A multiplex PCR was run with 60 Vbeta primers and 13 Jbeta primers. Original handling: Approximately 11 million of the 80 million or so unique TCR beta chains counted in a later analysis were shared. Some clones are missing from TCRdb's copy, which holds only in-frame ones; the method was immunoSEQ multiplex PCR. V, J and clone size are those of that table, while D and trimming were read from the DNA. The listing records fewer than 100,000 clones. This TCR was recovered from a man aged 18 to 30 in good health and CMV-seropositive. The specimen was PBMCs.

DNA of the CDR3: TGTGCCAGCAGTCGACTGCCAGACCAGACAGATACGCAGTATTTT. It codes for CASSRLPDQTDTQYF. The rearrangement uses TRBV6-1 and TRBJ2-3; D not certain. The V end was cut by 5 bases, the J end by 3 bases, with 15 bases between. This CDR3 has 15 residues. Germline CDR1 is MNHNS and CDR2 is SASEGT.